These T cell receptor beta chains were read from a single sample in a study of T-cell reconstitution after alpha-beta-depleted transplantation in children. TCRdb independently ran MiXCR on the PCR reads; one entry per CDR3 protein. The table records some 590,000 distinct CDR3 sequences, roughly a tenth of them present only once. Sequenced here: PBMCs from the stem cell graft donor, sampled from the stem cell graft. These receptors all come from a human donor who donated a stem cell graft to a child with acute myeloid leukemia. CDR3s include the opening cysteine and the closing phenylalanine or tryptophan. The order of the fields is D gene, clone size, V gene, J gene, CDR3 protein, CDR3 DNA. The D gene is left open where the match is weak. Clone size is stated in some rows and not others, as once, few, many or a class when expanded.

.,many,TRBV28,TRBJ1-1,CASTKGRGISRTEAFF,TGTGCCAGCACAAAGGGCAGGGGAATTTCCCGTACTGAAGCTTTCTTT
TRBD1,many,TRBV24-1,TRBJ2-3,CATSDLSQTGGSGYTQYF,TGTGCCACCAGTGATTTGAGCCAGACAGGGGGCTCCGGCTATACGCAGTATTTT
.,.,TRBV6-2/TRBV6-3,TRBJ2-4,CASTRAVAKNIQYF,TGTGCCAGCACCAGGGCTGTAGCCAAAAACATTCAGTACTTC
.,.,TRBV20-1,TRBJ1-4,CSARTPKGEKLFF,TGCAGTGCTAGAACCCCTAAGGGTGAAAAACTGTTTTTT
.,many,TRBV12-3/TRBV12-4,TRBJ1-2,CASSAWDRGGGGYTF,TGTGCCAGCAGTGCCTGGGACCGCGGTGGGGGCGGCTACACCTTC
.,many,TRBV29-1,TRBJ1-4,CSVEDPVGNEKLFF,TGCAGCGTTGAAGACCCGGTTGGGAATGAAAAACTGTTTTTT
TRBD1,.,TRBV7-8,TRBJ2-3,CASSLGDRQTDTQYF,TGTGCCAGCAGCTTGGGGGACAGGCAAACAGATACGCAGTATTTT
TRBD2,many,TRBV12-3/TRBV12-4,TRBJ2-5,CASSLTRGQETQYF,TGTGCCAGCAGTTTGACGCGGGGGCAAGAGACCCAGTACTTC
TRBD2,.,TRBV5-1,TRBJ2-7,CASSPRGGQTYEQYF,TGCGCCAGCAGCCCTCGGGGGGGTCAGACCTACGAGCAGTACTTC
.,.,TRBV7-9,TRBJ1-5,CASSLEGFGNQPQHF,TGTGCCAGCAGCTTAGAGGGGTTCGGCAATCAGCCCCAGCATTTT
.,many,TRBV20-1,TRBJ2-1,CSAKQFRGHVEQFF,TGCAGTGCTAAGCAGTTCCGGGGACACGTTGAGCAGTTCTTC
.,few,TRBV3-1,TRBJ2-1,CASRLSGLFDNEQFF,TGTGCCAGCAGGCTAAGCGGGCTTTTTGACAATGAGCAGTTCTTC
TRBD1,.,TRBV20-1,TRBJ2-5,CSAPRDRGWETQYF,TGCAGTGCCCCCCGGGACAGGGGGTGGGAGACCCAGTACTTC
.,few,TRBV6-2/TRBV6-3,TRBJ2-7,CASSFGGALREQYF,TGTGCCAGCAGCTTCGGCGGGGCTCTAAGAGAGCAGTACTTC
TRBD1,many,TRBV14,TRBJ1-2,CASSQTGGGYGYTF,TGTGCCAGCAGCCAAACAGGGGGAGGCTATGGCTACACCTTC
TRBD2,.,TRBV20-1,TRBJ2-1,CSARIRSGRGYNEQFF,TGCAGTGCTAGAATCAGAAGCGGGAGGGGGTACAATGAGCAGTTCTTC
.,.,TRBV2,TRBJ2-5,CASSPGRTRPQETQYF,TGTGCCAGCAGCCCAGGGCGGACGCGCCCCCAAGAGACCCAGTACTTC
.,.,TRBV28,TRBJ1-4,CASSYNTKSGEKLFF,TGTGCCAGCAGCTATAACACTAAAAGCGGTGAAAAACTGTTTTTT
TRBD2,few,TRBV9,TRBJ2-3,CASSDSAGLAGGDTQYF,TGTGCCAGCAGCGACTCCGCTGGACTAGCGGGTGGAGATACGCAGTATTTT
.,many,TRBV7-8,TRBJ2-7,CASSPRRRAESSYEQYF,TGTGCCAGCAGCCCCCGCAGGAGGGCTGAGAGCTCCTACGAGCAGTACTTC
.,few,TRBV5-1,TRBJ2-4,CASSLPVSVKNIQYF,TGCGCCAGCAGCTTGCCAGTTTCGGTAAAAAACATTCAGTACTTC
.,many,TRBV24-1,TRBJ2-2,CATRATRAGELFF,TGTGCCACCAGGGCCACTAGAGCCGGGGAGCTGTTTTTT
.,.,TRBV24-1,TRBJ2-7,CATSDLTGAPYEQYF,TGTGCCACCAGTGATTTGACAGGAGCACCCTACGAGCAGTACTTC
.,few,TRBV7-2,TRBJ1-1,CASSWKAPGAEAFF,TGTGCCAGCAGCTGGAAGGCGCCGGGGGCTGAAGCTTTCTTT
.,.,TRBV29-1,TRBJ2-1,CSVEAGFGEQFF,TGCAGCGTTGAGGCCGGGTTCGGTGAGCAGTTCTTC
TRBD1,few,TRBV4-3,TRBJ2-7,CASSQGDRGFEQYF,TGCGCCAGCAGCCAAGGGGACAGGGGCTTCGAGCAGTACTTC
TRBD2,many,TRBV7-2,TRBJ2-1,CASSTSGGYNEQFF,TGTGCCAGCAGCACTAGCGGGGGATACAATGAGCAGTTCTTC
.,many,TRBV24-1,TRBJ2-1,CATATPRASYNEQFF,TGTGCCACCGCGACGCCAAGGGCCTCCTACAATGAGCAGTTCTTC
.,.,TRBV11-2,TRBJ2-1,CASSLERQVSSYNEQFF,TGTGCCAGCAGCTTAGAACGCCAGGTTAGCTCCTACAATGAGCAGTTCTTC
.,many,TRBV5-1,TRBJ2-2,CASIDSRRNTGELFF,TGCGCCAGCATCGACTCACGGCGGAACACCGGGGAGCTGTTTTTT
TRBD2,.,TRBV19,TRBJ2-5,CASTSGEYQETQYF,TGTGCCAGTACTAGCGGGGAGTACCAAGAGACCCAGTACTTC
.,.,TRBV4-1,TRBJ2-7,CASTSRVGPYEQYF,TGCGCCAGCACGAGCAGGGTAGGGCCGTACGAGCAGTACTTC
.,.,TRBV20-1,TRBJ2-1,CSARDPVRRNSYNEQFF,TGCAGTGCTAGAGATCCCGTCCGGCGGAACTCTTACAATGAGCAGTTCTTC
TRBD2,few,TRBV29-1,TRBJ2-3,CSVESTGGRTDTQYF,TGCAGCGTTGAGTCGACGGGAGGCCGCACAGATACGCAGTATTTT
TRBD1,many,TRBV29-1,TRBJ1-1,CSVEGSRGTSEAFF,TGCAGCGTTGAGGGGTCCAGGGGGACCTCTGAAGCTTTCTTT
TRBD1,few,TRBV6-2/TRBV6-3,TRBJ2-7,CASSDPGQGSYEQYF,TGTGCCAGCAGCGACCCGGGACAGGGGAGTTACGAGCAGTACTTC
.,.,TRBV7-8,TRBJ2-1,CASSQTRVNEQFF,TGTGCCAGCAGCCAAACTAGGGTCAATGAGCAGTTCTTC
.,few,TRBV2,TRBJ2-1,CASSPRSYEQFF,TGTGCCAGCAGTCCCAGGTCCTACGAGCAGTTCTTC
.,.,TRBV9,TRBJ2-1,CASSPRGPTYNEQFF,TGTGCCAGCAGCCCGCGGGGTCCTACCTACAATGAGCAGTTCTTC
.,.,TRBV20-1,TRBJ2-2,CSARAFTQGQLRTGELFF,TGCAGTGCTAGGGCTTTCACCCAGGGCCAGTTACGGACCGGGGAGCTGTTTTTT
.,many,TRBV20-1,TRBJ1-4,CSVRPGVHEKLFF,TGCAGTGTCAGACCAGGGGTACATGAAAAACTGTTTTTT
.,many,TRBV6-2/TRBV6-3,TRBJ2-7,CATKRELADSSYEQYF,TGTGCCACTAAAAGGGAACTAGCTGACAGCTCCTACGAGCAGTACTTC
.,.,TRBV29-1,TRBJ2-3,CSVSAYDTQYF,TGCAGCGTGTCGGCGTACGATACGCAGTATTTT
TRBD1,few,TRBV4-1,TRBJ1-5,CASSQGWTGSNQPQHF,TGCGCCAGCAGCCAAGGATGGACAGGGAGCAATCAGCCCCAGCATTTT
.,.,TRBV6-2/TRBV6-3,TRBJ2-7,CASTNGVSSSYEQYF,TGTGCCAGCACCAACGGGGTCTCGAGCTCCTACGAGCAGTACTTC
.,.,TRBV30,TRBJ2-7,CAWSDRSYEQYF,TGTGCCTGGAGTGACAGATCCTACGAGCAGTACTTC
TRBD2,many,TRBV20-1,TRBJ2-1,CSAAPVDSGSGEQFF,TGCAGTGCCGCCCCCGTGGATAGCGGGAGTGGTGAGCAGTTCTTC
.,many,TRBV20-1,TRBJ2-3,CSARDLARSSTDTQYF,TGCAGTGCTAGAGATCTAGCCAGGAGTAGCACAGATACGCAGTATTTT
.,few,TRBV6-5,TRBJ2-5,CASSYAAWGGETQYF,TGTGCCAGCAGTTACGCGGCGTGGGGAGGAGAGACCCAGTACTTC
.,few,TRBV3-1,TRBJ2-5,CASSQDQRGTQYF,TGTGCCAGCAGCCAAGATCAACGGGGGACCCAGTACTTC
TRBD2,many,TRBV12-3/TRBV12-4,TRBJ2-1,CASSVILAGVYNEQFF,TGTGCCAGCAGTGTTATCCTAGCGGGGGTCTACAATGAGCAGTTCTTC
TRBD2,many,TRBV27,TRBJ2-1,CASRRAGISYNEQFF,TGTGCCAGCAGGCGAGCGGGAATCTCCTACAATGAGCAGTTCTTC
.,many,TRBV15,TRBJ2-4,CATSRVLEGSDIQYF,TGTGCCACCAGCAGAGTTTTGGAGGGAAGTGACATTCAGTACTTC
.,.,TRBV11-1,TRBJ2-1,CASSFGAPEQFF,TGTGCCAGCAGCTTTGGGGCTCCTGAGCAGTTCTTC
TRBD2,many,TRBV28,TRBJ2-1,CATFPSGRVYNEQFF,TGTGCCACCTTCCCGAGCGGGAGAGTCTACAATGAGCAGTTCTTC